This T cell receptor (beta chain) was documented in a study of blood T cell repertoires in COVID-19. Study in general: Acute and convalescent COVID-19 specimens originated in the United States, Italy and Spain. T cells, B-cell-depleted T cells, or PBMCs supplied cDNA or gDNA.

The germline V gene encodes CDR1 LGHNA and CDR2 YNFKEQ. The CDR3 length is 15 residues. V was clipped by 0 bases and J by 7 bases; unmatched bases: 6. In the original analysis: Estimated nucleated cell counts came from reference gene primer amplification. Sequencing was performed with immunoSEQ multiplex PCR; in TCRdb, only in-frame clones are kept and a portion is missing. The V and J calls and clone size were taken over from that table, and D and trimming were inferred from the DNA. The repertoire holds under 300,000 clones, with around 81% as singletons. This TCR was sampled from an older woman with active or convalescent COVID-19. The sequenced material came from peripheral blood. The gene calls are TRBV4-2 and TRBJ2-1; 7 nucleotides agree with TRBD1. The CDR3 here is CASSQDRGNWNEQFF. The CDR3 nucleotides are TGTGCCAGCAGCCAAGACAGGGGGAATTGGAATGAGCAGTTCTTC.